This T cell receptor beta chain appears in the sequencing data of a study of OX40 agonist ivuxolimab in advanced cancers. The overall study: Hepatocellular carcinoma, melanoma, renal cell or head and neck cancer was diagnosed in the dose-escalation patients. The study, taken as a whole, reports: Average numbers of expanded clones were greater in CD8+ T cells than in CD4+. In the 0.1 to 3.0 mg/kg range, CD4+ and CD8+ blood T cells had expanded clonally by week 6.

The CDR3 totals 16 residues. Trimming took 1 base from V and 4 from J; bases not matched to a gene: 7. Germline lookup yields CDR1 SGHKS and CDR2 YYEKEE (reference sequence). Clones were read by immunoSEQ multiplex PCR, and TCRdb kept only the in-frame ones, dropping some. The table includes 50,000 to 70,000 clones, approximately 92% detected once. It was autoimmune disease history or systemic immunosuppression that excluded patients. On this clone: The antigen is unknown.

V gene TRBV5-5 combines with J gene TRBJ2-3; 9 positions agree with TRBD1. The source material was CD4+ or CD8+ T cells sorted from blood, sampled in a trial of the OX40 agonist ivuxolimab. The receptor comes from an adult with an advanced solid tumor such as melanoma, head and neck, liver or kidney cancer. CDR3 coding DNA: TGTGCCAGCAGCTTGTCGGACAGGGGTGTCTCAGATACGCAGTATTTT. Protein product: CASSLSDRGVSDTQYF.